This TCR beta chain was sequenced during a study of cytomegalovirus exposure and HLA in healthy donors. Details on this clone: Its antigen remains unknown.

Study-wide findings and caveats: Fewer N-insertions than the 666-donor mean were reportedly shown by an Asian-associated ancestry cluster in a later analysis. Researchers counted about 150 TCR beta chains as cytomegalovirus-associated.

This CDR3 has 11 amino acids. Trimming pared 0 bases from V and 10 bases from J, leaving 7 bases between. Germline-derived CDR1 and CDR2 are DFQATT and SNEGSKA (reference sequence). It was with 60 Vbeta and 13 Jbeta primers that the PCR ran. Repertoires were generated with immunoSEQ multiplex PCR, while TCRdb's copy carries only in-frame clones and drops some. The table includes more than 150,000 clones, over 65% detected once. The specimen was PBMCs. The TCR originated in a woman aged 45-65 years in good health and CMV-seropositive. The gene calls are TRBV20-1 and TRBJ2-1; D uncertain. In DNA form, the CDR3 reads TGCAGTGCTAGAGATCGGAGAGAGCAGTTCTTC. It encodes CSARDRREQFF.